These 22 T cell receptor beta chains share one sample of origin, sequenced in a study of T cell responses to AZD1222 COVID-19 vaccine. Profiling relied on immunoSEQ multiplex PCR, and the TCRdb table lists in-frame clones only, not all of them. The sample gives around 140,000 clones, 75% to 85% of which show up once; approximately 8% is in the top ten. This material consisted of peripheral blood, taken 28 days after the second dose of the MenACWY control vaccine. The receptors come from an adult who received the MenACWY meningococcal vaccine as a control.

This clone has just one count. This chain joins TRBV11-1 and TRBJ2-1; no clear D. V was trimmed by 1 base and J by 6 bases, leaving 4 bases between them. Germline-derived CDR1 and CDR2 are SGHAT and FQDESV (reference sequence). The CDR3 runs to 12 residues. The CDR3 bases are TGTGCCAGCAGCTTAGACGCCAATGAGCAGTTCTTC. Translated: CASSLDANEQFF.

This clone appeared a few times. The V call is TRBV27, the J call TRBJ1-5; D is perhaps TRBD1 (6 bases). Trimming took off 4 bases at V and 6 bases at J, with 13 bases between the two ends. The germline V gene has CDR1 MNHEY and CDR2 SMNVEV (reference sequence). The CDR3 sequence is 14 residues long. CDR3 sequence (DNA): TGTGCCAGCAGTTGGGGGGCTGACGGTCAGCCCCAGCATTTT. The encoded protein is CASSWGADGQPQHF.

The rearrangement joins TRBV19 to TRBJ1-3, with D possibly matching TRBD1 (6 bases). V was pared by 6 bases and J by 4 bases, with 16 bases between. This CDR3 is built from 15 residues. Germline values: CDR1 LNHDA, CDR2 SQIVND (reference sequence). This CDR3 is CASSDGQRTGNTIYF. The CDR3 DNA reads as TGTGCCAGTAGCGATGGACAGAGGACGGGAAACACCATATATTTT. Full variable domain (remainder filled in from reference TRBV19 and TRBJ1-3): DGGITQSPKYLFRKEGQNVTLSCEQNLNHDAMYWYRQDPGQGLRLIYYSQIVNDFQKGDIAEGYSVSREKKESFPLTVTSAQKNPTAFYLCASSDGQRTGNTIYFGEGSWLTVV.

This chain uses TRBV11-3 with TRBJ2-7, with 7 bases matching TRBD2. CDR1 is SGHNT and CDR2 is YENEEA in the germline V gene. Germline trimming cut 3 bases from V and 3 bases from J; bases unmatched to any gene: 5. The CDR3 runs 14 residues. The CDR3, as DNA: TGTGCCAGCAGCTTCGGGGGAGGGTACTACGAGCAGTACTTC. Protein: CASSFGGGYYEQYF.

This chain connects TRBV2 to TRBJ2-2; TRBD2 matches 9 bases. Unmatched junction bases numbered 3, after V lost 1 base and J lost 3 bases. Germline lookup yields CDR1 SNHLY and CDR2 FYNNEI. This CDR3 comprises 16 residues. CDR3 sequence: CASSEGSGGYTGELFF. In DNA form, the CDR3 reads TGTGCCAGCAGTGAAGGTAGCGGGGGTTACACCGGGGAGCTGTTTTTT.

The V and J genes are TRBV6-1 and TRBJ1-3, with D possibly matching TRBD1 (5 bases). There are 14 residues in the CDR3. Germline CDR1 reads MNHNS; CDR2 reads SASEGT. The V gene lost 3 bases and the J gene lost 4 bases, with 10 bases spanning the gap. The CDR3 reads CASSEGLRGNTIYF. The CDR3, as DNA: TGTGCCAGCAGTGAGGGGCTGCGGGGAAACACCATATATTTT.

The chain recombines TRBV7-6 with TRBJ1-5; D call uncertain. V lost 5 bases and J lost 9, with 11 bases in between. The CDR3 loop spans 12 amino acids. The germline V gene encodes CDR1 SGHVS and CDR2 FNYEAQ. The DNA for the CDR3 is TGTGCCAGCAGCCCGGTCGGTGGGCCCCAGCATTTT. Amino acids: CASSPVGGPQHF.

The chain recombines TRBV5-1 with TRBJ2-3; 9 bases line up with TRBD1. J was trimmed by 5 bases and V by 3 bases; bases with no gene match: 7. Looked up from germline, CDR1 is SGHRS and CDR2 is YFSETQ. This CDR3 is built from 15 residues. The CDR3: CASSSHRGQGDTQYF. In DNA, the CDR3 is TGCGCCAGCAGCTCCCACAGGGGGCAGGGAGATACGCAGTATTTT. The full variable domain, its missing parts supplied by reference TRBV5-1 and TRBJ2-3, is KAGVTQTPRYLIKTRGQQVTLSCSPISGHRSVSWYQQTPGQGLQFLFEYFSETQRNKGNFPGRFSGRQFSNSRSEMNVSTLELGDSALYLCASSSHRGQGDTQYFGPGTRLTVL.

CDR3 sequence: CATSGSGETYEQYF. The CDR3 nucleotides read TGTGCCACCAGTGGTTCGGGAGAAACCTACGAGCAGTACTTC. The genes are TRBV24-1 and TRBJ2-7; weak D call: TRBD2 (6 bases). The CDR3 consists of 14 residues. CDR1 and CDR2 (germline): KGHDR, SFDVKD. V was shortened by 5 bases and J by 2 bases, with 12 bases between the two germline ends.

The CDR3 protein is CASSPRGGDGYTF. CDR3 sequence (DNA): TGTGCCAGCTCCCCCCGGGGTGGGGATGGCTACACCTTC. The chain couples TRBV18 to TRBJ1-2; D unresolved. The CDR3 consists of 13 residues. Between the trimmed V and J ends, which lost 6 bases and 6 bases, there was a span of 14 bases. Germline V lookup: CDR1 KGHSH, CDR2 LQKENI.

The chain carries TRBV25-1 and TRBJ1-2; maybe TRBD1 (6 bases). Germline V gene data show CDR1 as MGHDK and CDR2 as SYGVNS. Trimming cost V 2 bases and J 8 bases, with 9 bases left between them. CDR3 length equals 12 residues. Here the CDR3 reads CASSEEGVGYTF. In DNA form, the CDR3 reads TGTGCCAGCAGTGAAGAGGGGGTCGGCTACACCTTC.

The rearrangement uses TRBV24-1 and TRBJ1-4, with D unresolved. V lost 4 bases to trimming and J lost 6 bases, with 14 bases between them. This CDR3 spans 15 amino acids. The germline V gene has CDR1 KGHDR and CDR2 SFDVKD. The CDR3 region has the DNA TGTGCCACCAGTGAGTGGTCCAACGGGGATGAAAAACTGTTTTTT. Translation gives CATSEWSNGDEKLFF.

V usage is TRBV2 and J usage is TRBJ2-7; the match to TRBD1 covers 8 bases. The germline CDR1 and CDR2 sequences are SNHLY and FYNNEI. The CDR3 extends over 12 amino acids. Trimming removed 6 bases from V and 8 bases from J; junction bases left unmatched: 6. CDR3 sequence reads: CASSFGQGKQYF. CDR3 bases: TGTGCCAGCAGCTTCGGACAGGGCAAGCAGTACTTC. Full variable domain (outside the CDR3, taken from reference TRBV2 and TRBJ2-7): EPEVTQTPSHQVTQMGQEVILRCVPISNHLYFYWYRQILGQKVEFLVSFYNNEISEKSEIFDDQFSVERPDGSNFTLKIRSTKLEDSAMYFCASSFGQGKQYFGPGTRLTVT.

The V and J genes are TRBV24-1 and TRBJ1-1, with D perhaps matching TRBD1 (6 bases). V was shortened by 7 bases and J by 4 bases, with 18 bases between the two germline ends. Germline V gene lookup returns CDR1 KGHDR and CDR2 SFDVKD. The CDR3 runs to 15 residues. In DNA, the CDR3 is TGTGCCACCAGCATAAGGAGAGGGGGGAGCACTGAAGCTTTCTTT. Protein: CATSIRRGGSTEAFF.

The chain is built from TRBV15 and TRBJ1-4; TRBD1 is a possible D gene (6 bases). V was shortened by 1 base and J by 4 bases, with 10 bases between the two germline ends. Germline V gives CDR1 LNHNV, CDR2 YYDKDF (reference sequence). This CDR3 region has 15 residues. The CDR3 DNA is TGTGCCACCAGCAGAGGACAGGTACATAATGAAAAACTGTTTTTT. Translating it yields CATSRGQVHNEKLFF.

V usage is TRBV6-4 and J usage is TRBJ1-5; 9 bases are a match to TRBD1. CDR3 length equals 14 residues. CDR1 is MRHNA, CDR2 SNTAGT, per germline. V shed 9 bases, J shed 2 bases, and the junction held 5 bases outside the gene matches. The CDR3 loop reads CARPGQGRNQPQHF. DNA of the CDR3: TGTGCCAGACCGGGACAGGGCCGCAATCAGCCCCAGCATTTT.

This clone came up a few times. J is TRBJ1-2 and V is TRBV6-1; the D gene is possibly TRBD1 (6 bases). Looked up from germline, CDR1 is MNHNS and CDR2 is SASEGT. This CDR3 region has 15 residues. V gave up 2 bases and J gave up 6 bases, with 16 bases separating them. CDR3 nucleotide sequence: TGTGCCAGCAGTGAAAGGGGGGCAGGGTACAATGGCTACACCTTC. Protein: CASSERGAGYNGYTF.

This chain uses TRBV9 with TRBJ2-1; TRBD2 agrees at 7 bases. Losses at the gene ends were 3 bases for V and 0 bases for J; bases not matched to a gene: 3. This CDR3 region has 15 residues. Germline V gives CDR1 SGDLS, CDR2 YYNGEE. CDR3 DNA: TGTGCCAGCAGCGGCGCGGGAGTCTCCTACAATGAGCAGTTCTTC. Residues: CASSGAGVSYNEQFF.

This clone has just a few counts. The chain links TRBV6-1 to TRBJ1-2; weak D call: TRBD1 (5 bases). This CDR3 contains 11 residues. Germline V lookup: CDR1 MNHNS, CDR2 SASEGT. The V end was cut by 1 base, the J end by 8 bases, with 5 bases between. The CDR3 sequence: CASSEGGGYTF. The CDR3 DNA reads as TGTGCCAGCAGTGAAGGGGGGGGCTACACCTTC.

This chain joins TRBV19 and TRBJ2-3; TRBD2 matches at 8 bases. This CDR3 spans 15 amino acids. Per germline, CDR1 LNHDA and CDR2 SQIVND (reference sequence). Trimming at V came to 1 base and at J to 5 bases, leaving 5 bases not matched to a gene. CDR3 amino acids: CASSIAGGRGDTQYF. The CDR3 DNA reads TGTGCCAGTAGTATAGCGGGAGGGCGGGGAGATACGCAGTATTTT.

In this sample, this clone turned up a few times. The genes are TRBV4-2 and TRBJ1-1; D call uncertain. This CDR3 region has 17 residues. Deletions cut 0 bases from V and 0 bases from J, with 14 bases between. The V gene's germline CDR1 is LGHNA and CDR2 YNFKEQ. CDR3 DNA sequence: TGTGCCAGCAGCCAAGATACGGGAACAGCATTGAACACTGAAGCTTTCTTT. This encodes CASSQDTGTALNTEAFF.

This clone was seen only once. V is TRBV9 and J is TRBJ2-3, with D uncertain. The CDR3 length is 12 residues. The V gene lost 0 bases and the J gene lost 5 bases, with 4 bases spanning the gap. CDR1 is SGDLS and CDR2 is YYNGEE in the germline V gene. CDR3 in amino acids: CASSVGRDTQYF. The CDR3 DNA reads TGTGCCAGCAGCGTAGGAAGAGATACGCAGTATTTT.